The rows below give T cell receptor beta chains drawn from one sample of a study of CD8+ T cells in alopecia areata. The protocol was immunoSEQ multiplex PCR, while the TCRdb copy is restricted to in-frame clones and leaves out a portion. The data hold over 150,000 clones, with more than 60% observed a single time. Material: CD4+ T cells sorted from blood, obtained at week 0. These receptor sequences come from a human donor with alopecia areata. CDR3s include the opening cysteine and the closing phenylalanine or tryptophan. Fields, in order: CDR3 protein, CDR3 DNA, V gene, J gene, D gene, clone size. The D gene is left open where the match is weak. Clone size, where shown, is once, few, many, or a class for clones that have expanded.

CASSLRTGNTEAFF	TGCGCCAGCAGCCTCAGGACAGGGAACACTGAAGCTTTCTTT	TRBV4-1	TRBJ1-1	TRBD1	few
CASSLGTAGGLF	TGTGCCAGCAGCTTAGGCACAGCGGGGGGTCTCTTC	TRBV7-2	TRBJ2-7	TRBD2	once
CASSDRDTQYF	TGTGCCAGCAGTGATAGAGATACGCAGTATTTT	TRBV2	TRBJ2-3	-	-
CASSLGGTNNEQFF	TGCGCCAGCAGCTTGGGTGGGACCAACAATGAGCAGTTCTTC	TRBV5-1	TRBJ2-1	-	few
CAWSLSMNTEAFF	TGTGCCTGGAGTCTCAGCATGAACACTGAAGCTTTCTTT	TRBV30	TRBJ1-1	-	-
CSVEEVNTEAFF	TGCAGCGTTGAAGAGGTGAACACTGAAGCTTTCTTT	TRBV29-1	TRBJ1-1	-	-
CSVLKGQSGGYTF	TGCAGCGTTTTAAAGGGACAGTCGGGGGGCTACACCTTC	TRBV29-1	TRBJ1-2	TRBD1	-
CASSLDWLAEHEQFF	TGTGCCAGCAGCTTAGATTGGCTAGCGGAACACGAGCAGTTCTTC	TRBV11-2	TRBJ2-1	TRBD2	-
CASSPRRGDGYTF	TGTGCCAGCAGCCCCCGTCGAGGTGATGGCTACACCTTC	TRBV13	TRBJ1-2	-	-
CASSPSGSRYGYTF	TGTGCCAGCAGTCCTTCCGGATCACGGTATGGCTACACCTTC	TRBV28	TRBJ1-2	-	-
CASSQDDRRGETQYF	TGCGCCAGCAGCCAGGATGACAGGAGGGGAGAGACCCAGTACTTC	TRBV4-3	TRBJ2-5	-	-
CASSSSTSTTGELFF	TGTGCCAGCAGCAGCTCTACTAGCACCACCGGGGAGCTGTTTTTT	TRBV2	TRBJ2-2	-	once
CASSVGKGYGAEAFF	TGTGCCAGCAGCGTTGGAAAGGGATATGGTGCTGAAGCTTTCTTT	TRBV9	TRBJ1-1	-	-
CASSRLAGASTGNEQFF	TGTGCCAGCAGCCGACTAGCGGGGGCCTCCACGGGCAATGAGCAGTTCTTC	TRBV13	TRBJ2-1	TRBD2	few
CAWTVVKTGNTEAFF	TGTGCCTGGACCGTAGTCAAGACAGGGAACACTGAAGCTTTCTTT	TRBV30	TRBJ1-1	-	once
CASSPGGADTQYF	TGTGCCAGCTCACCAGGGGGCGCGGATACGCAGTATTTT	TRBV18	TRBJ2-3	-	-
CAWSGQGLEAFF	TGTGCCTGGAGTGGACAGGGACTTGAAGCTTTCTTT	TRBV30	TRBJ1-1	TRBD1	few
CASTSPQGEAFF	TGTGCCAGCACCTCCCCCCAGGGGGAAGCTTTCTTT	TRBV2	TRBJ1-1	-	-
CASRGLTGPTGELFF	TGTGCCAGCCGTGGACTAACGGGGCCCACCGGGGAGCTGTTTTTT	TRBV2	TRBJ2-2	-	-
CSVGESYEQYF	TGCAGCGTCGGGGAATCCTACGAGCAGTACTTC	TRBV29-1	TRBJ2-7	-	-
CASSSTVLDYTF	TGTGCCAGCTCTAGCACCGTCCTGGACTACACCTTC	TRBV2	TRBJ1-2	-	-
CASSLSGARQVRAFF	TGTGCCAGCAGTTTATCAGGGGCCCGACAGGTGAGGGCTTTCTTT	TRBV27	TRBJ1-1	-	few
CAWSWTGNAEAFF	TGTGCCTGGAGTTGGACAGGGAACGCTGAAGCTTTCTTT	TRBV30	TRBJ1-1	TRBD1	-
CASQDRAGSNYGYTF	TGTGCCAGTCAAGACCGGGCAGGGAGTAACTATGGCTACACCTTC	TRBV19	TRBJ1-2	-	few
CSVEGTTSGGYNEQFF	TGCAGCGTTGAAGGGACGACTAGCGGAGGGTACAATGAGCAGTTCTTC	TRBV29-1	TRBJ2-1	TRBD2	-
CASSPTLGGANYGYTF	TGTGCCAGCAGTCCTACCCTGGGGGGGGCTAACTATGGCTACACCTTC	TRBV27	TRBJ1-2	-	-
CASSPVFQGSEAFF	TGCGCCAGCAGCCCGGTCTTTCAGGGATCTGAAGCTTTCTTT	TRBV5-1	TRBJ1-1	-	once